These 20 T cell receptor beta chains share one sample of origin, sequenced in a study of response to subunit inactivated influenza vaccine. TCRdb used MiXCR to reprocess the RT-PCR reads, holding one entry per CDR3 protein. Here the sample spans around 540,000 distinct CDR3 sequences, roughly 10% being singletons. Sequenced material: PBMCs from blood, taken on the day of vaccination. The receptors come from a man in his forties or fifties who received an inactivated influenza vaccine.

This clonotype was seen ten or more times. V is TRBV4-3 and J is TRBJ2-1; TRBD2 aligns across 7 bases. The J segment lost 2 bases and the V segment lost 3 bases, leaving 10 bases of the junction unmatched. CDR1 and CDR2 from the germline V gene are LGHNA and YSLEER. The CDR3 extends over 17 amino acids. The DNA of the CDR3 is TGCGCCAGCAGCCAGGTGTGGGGGGAGGGCCCCTACAATGAGCAGTTCTTC. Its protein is CASSQVWGEGPYNEQFF.

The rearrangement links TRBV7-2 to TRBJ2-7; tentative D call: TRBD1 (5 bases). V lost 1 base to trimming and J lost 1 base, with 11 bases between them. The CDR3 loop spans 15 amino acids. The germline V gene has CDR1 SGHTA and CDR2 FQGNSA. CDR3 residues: CASSLGSRTSYEQYF. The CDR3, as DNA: TGTGCCAGCAGCTTAGGAAGCCGGACATCCTACGAGCAGTACTTC. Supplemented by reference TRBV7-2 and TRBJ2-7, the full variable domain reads GAGVSQSPSNKVTEKGKDVELRCDPISGHTALYWYRQSLGQGLEFLIYFQGNSAPDKSGLPSDRFSAERTGGSVSTLTIQRTQQEDSAVYLCASSLGSRTSYEQYFGPGTRLTVT.

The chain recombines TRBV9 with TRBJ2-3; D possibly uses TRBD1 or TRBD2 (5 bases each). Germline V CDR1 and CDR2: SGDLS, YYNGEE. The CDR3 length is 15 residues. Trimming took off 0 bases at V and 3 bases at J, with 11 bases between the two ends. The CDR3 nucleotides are TGTGCCAGCAGCGTAGCACGGGGCGGGACAGATACGCAGTATTTT. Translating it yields CASSVARGGTDTQYF.

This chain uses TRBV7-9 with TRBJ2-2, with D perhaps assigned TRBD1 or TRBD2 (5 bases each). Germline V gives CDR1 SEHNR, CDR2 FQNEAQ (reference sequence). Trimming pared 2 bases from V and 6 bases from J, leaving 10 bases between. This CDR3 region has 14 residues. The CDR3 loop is CASSLLGVPGELFF. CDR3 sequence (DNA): TGTGCCAGCAGCTTATTGGGGGTTCCCGGGGAGCTGTTTTTT.

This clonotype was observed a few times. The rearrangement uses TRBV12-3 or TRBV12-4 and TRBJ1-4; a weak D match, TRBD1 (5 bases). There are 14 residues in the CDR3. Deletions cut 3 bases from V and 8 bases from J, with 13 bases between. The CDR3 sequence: CASSFPGRGEKLFF. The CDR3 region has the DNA TGTGCCAGCAGTTTCCCAGGGCGGGGGGAAAAACTGTTTTTT.

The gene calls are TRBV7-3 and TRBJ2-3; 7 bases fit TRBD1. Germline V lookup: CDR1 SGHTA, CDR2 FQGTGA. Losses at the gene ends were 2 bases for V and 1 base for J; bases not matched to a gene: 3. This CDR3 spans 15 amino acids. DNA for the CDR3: TGTGCCAGCAGCTTATCTGGGACAGGCACAGATACGCAGTATTTT. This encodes CASSLSGTGTDTQYF.

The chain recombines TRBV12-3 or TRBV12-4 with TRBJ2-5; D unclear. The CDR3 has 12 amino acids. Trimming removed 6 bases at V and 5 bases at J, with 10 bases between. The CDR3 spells CASRGGPETQYF. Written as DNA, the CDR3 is TGTGCCAGCAGAGGCGGACCGGAGACCCAGTACTTC.

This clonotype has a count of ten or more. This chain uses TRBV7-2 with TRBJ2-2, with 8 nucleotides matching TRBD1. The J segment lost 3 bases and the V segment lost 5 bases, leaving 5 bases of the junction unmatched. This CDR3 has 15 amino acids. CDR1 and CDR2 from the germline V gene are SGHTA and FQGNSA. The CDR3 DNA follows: TGTGCCAGCAGCACTCGACAGGGGTACACCGGGGAGCTGTTTTTT. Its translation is CASSTRQGYTGELFF.

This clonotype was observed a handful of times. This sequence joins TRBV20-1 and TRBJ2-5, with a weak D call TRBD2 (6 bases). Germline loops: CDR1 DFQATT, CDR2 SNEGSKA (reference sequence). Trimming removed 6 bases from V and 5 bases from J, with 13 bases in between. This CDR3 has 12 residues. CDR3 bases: TGCAGTGCCCAGAGCAGCGGGGAGACCCAGTACTTC. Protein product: CSAQSSGETQYF.

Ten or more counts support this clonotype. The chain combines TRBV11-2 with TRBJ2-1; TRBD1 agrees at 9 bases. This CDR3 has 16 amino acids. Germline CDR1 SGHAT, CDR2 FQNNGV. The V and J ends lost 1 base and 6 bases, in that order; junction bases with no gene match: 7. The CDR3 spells CASSLAGTGFSNEQFF. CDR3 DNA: TGTGCCAGCAGCTTAGCCGGGACAGGGTTTTCCAATGAGCAGTTCTTC.

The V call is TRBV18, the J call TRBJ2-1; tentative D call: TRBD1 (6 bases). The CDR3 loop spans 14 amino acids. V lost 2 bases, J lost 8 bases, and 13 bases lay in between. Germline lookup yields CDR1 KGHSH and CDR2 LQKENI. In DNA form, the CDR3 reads TGTGCCAGCTCACCAATACAGGGTATCCATGAGCAGTTCTTC. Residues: CASSPIQGIHEQFF.

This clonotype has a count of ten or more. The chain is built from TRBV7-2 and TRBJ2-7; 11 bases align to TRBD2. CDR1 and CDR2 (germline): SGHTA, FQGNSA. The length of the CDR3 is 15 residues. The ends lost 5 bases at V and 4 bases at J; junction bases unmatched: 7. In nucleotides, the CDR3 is TGTGCCAGCAGCGCTGGGACTAGCGGTTTTTACGAGCAGTACTTC. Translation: CASSAGTSGFYEQYF. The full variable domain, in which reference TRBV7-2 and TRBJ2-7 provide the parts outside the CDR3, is GAGVSQSPSNKVTEKGKDVELRCDPISGHTALYWYRQSLGQGLEFLIYFQGNSAPDKSGLPSDRFSAERTGGSVSTLTIQRTQQEDSAVYLCASSAGTSGFYEQYFGPGTRLTVT.

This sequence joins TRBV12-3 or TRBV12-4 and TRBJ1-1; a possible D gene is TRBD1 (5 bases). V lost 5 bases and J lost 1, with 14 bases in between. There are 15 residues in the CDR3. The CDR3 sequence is CASSPSGFRNTEAFF. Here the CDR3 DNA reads TGTGCCAGCAGTCCGTCAGGGTTCCGGAACACTGAAGCTTTCTTT.

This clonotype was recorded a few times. In DNA form, the CDR3 reads TGTGCCAGCAGCTTAGTATGGGGGGCGAACACCGGGGAGCTGTTTTTT. Amino acid sequence: CASSLVWGANTGELFF. The V and J genes are TRBV7-2 and TRBJ2-2; D is perhaps TRBD2 (6 bases). The CDR3 has 16 amino acids. Germline V gives CDR1 SGHTA, CDR2 FQGNSA. V was shortened by 1 base and J by 0 bases, with 9 bases between the two germline ends.

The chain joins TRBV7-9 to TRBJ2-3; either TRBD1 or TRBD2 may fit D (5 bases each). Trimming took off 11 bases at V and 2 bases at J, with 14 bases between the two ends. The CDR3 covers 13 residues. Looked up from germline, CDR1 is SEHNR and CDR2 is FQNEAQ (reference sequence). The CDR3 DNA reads TGTGCCGGAGGTAGGGGAGTCACAGATACGCAGTATTTT. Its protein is CAGGRGVTDTQYF.

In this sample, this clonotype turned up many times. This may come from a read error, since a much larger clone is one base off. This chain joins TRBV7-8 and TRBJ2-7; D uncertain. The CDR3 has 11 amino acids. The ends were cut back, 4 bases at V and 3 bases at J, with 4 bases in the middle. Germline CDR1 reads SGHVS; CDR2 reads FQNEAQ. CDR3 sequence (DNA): TGTGCCAGCAGCTCCATCTACGAGCAGTACTTC. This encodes CASSSIYEQYF.

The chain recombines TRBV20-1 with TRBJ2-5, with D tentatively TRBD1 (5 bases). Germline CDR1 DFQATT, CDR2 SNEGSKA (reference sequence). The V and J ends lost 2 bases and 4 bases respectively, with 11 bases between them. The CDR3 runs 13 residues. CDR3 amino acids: CSARFAGPETQYF. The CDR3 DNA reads TGCAGTGCTAGATTTGCAGGGCCAGAGACCCAGTACTTC.

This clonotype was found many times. In DNA, the CDR3 is TGCAGCGTAAAAGGGGGCCCCGCGGGGACAGATACGCAGTATTTT. Protein product: CSVKGGPAGTDTQYF. V and J are TRBV29-1 and TRBJ2-3, with a possible D match to TRBD1 (7 bases). Germline V gene lookup returns CDR1 SQVTM and CDR2 ANQGSEA. The V end was cut by 6 bases, the J end by 3 bases, with 19 bases between. The CDR3 is 15 residues long.

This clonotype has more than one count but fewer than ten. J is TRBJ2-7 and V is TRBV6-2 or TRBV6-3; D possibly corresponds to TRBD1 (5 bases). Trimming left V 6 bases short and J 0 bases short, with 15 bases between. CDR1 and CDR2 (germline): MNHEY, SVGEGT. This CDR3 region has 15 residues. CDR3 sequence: CASRYLRDSSYEQYF. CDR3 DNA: TGTGCCAGCAGATATCTCAGGGATAGCTCCTACGAGCAGTACTTC.

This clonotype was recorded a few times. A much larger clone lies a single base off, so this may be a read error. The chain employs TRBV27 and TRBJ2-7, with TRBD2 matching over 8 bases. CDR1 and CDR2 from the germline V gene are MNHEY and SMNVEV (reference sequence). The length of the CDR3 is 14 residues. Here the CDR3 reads CASSLLAGGYELYF. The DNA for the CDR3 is TGTGCCAGCAGTTTGCTGGCGGGGGGTTATGAGCTGTACTTC.